The TCR beta chain described here comes from a study of T cell repertoires in cytomegalovirus infection. The overall study: TCR beta signatures that were public indicated CMV infection and matching HLA type. Study outcomes and limitations: HLA-C-restricted CMV clonotypes gave the most frequent clonotype in two of eight donors.

MiXCR, applied by TCRdb to the reads, yields one record per CDR3 protein. The sample consists of roughly 920,000 distinct CDR3 sequences, about a third of them appearing once. The table lists this clonotype with a few counts. Its target is not known. The CDR3 runs to 11 residues. Germline CDR1 LGHNT, CDR2 FRNRAP. Deletions cut 5 bases from V and 7 bases from J, with 6 bases between. V gene TRBV12-5 combines with J gene TRBJ2-1; D is ambiguous. The sequenced sample was cultured CD8+ T cells from PBMCs, obtained from culture after CMV antigen stimulation. The TCR originated in a human donor in good health (CMV status not recorded). Some clones in this sample may be carry-over from other donors' samples. In nucleotides, the CDR3 is TGTGCTAGTGGTCAATCGAATGAGCAGTTCTTC. Its protein product is CASGQSNEQFF.